This T cell receptor beta chain was profiled in a study of response to subunit inactivated influenza vaccine. TCRdb re-called the RT-PCR reads with MiXCR, one entry per CDR3 protein. There are 550,000 to 600,000 distinct CDR3 sequences in the sample; roughly 10% occur only once, and around 9.6% lies in the top ten. The study's findings and limits: T cells newly recruited by each seasonal influenza vaccination are few, the authors suggested.

The CDR3 extends over 15 amino acids. CDR1 and CDR2 (germline): SQVTM, ANQGSEA. Trimming took 1 base from V and 4 from J; bases not matched to a gene: 4. This clonotype was seen at least ten times. The target antigen is unknown. The specimen comprised PBMCs from blood, sampled on the day of vaccination. V is TRBV29-1 and J is TRBJ2-1; 10 nucleotides agree with TRBD2. This receptor was identified in a man aged 50-59 years who received an inactivated influenza vaccine. The CDR3 nucleotides are TGCAGCGTTGAAGTAGCGGGAGGTAATTACAATGAGCAGTTCTTC. Translating it yields CSVEVAGGNYNEQFF.